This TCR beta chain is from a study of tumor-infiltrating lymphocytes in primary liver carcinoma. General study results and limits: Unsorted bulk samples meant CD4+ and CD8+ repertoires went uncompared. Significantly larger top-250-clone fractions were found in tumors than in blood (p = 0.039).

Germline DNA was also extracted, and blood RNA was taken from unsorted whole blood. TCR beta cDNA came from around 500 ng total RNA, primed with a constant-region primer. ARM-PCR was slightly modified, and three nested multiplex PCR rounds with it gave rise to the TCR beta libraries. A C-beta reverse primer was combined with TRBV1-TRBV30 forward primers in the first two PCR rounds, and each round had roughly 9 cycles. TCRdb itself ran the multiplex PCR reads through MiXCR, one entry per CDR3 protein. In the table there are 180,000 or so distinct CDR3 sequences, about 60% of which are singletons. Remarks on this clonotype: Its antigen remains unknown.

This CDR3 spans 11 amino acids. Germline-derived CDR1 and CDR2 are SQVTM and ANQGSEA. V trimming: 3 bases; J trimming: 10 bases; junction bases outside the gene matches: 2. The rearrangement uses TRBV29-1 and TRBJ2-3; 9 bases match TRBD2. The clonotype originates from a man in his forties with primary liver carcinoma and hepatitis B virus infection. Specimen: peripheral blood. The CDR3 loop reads CSVEAGGAQYF. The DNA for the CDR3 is TGCAGCGTTGAGGCGGGAGGGGCGCAGTATTTT.